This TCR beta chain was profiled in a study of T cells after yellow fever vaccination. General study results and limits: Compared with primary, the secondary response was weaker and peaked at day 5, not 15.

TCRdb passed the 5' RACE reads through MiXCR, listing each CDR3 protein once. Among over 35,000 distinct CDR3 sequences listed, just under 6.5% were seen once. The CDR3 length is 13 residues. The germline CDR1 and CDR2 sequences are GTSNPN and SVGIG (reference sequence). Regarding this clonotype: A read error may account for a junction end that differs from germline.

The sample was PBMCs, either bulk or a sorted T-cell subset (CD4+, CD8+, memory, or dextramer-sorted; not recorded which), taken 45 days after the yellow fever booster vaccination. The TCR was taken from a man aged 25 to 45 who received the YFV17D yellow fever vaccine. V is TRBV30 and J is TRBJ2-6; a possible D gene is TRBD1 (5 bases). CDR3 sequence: CACDSSAANVLTF. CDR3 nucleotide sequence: TGTGCCTGTGACAGCTCTGCGGCCAACGTCCTGACTTTC.